A single sample is the source of the 8 T cell receptor beta chains below, sequenced in a study of chronic HIV infection and antiretroviral therapy. In TCRdb, the 5' RACE reads were re-called with MiXCR into one record per CDR3 protein. Counted here are approximately 40,000 distinct CDR3 sequences, about 8.1% occurring once; the ten biggest clones make up approximately 2.6%. Input material: peripheral blood. The receptors originated from an adult who had HIV and had not received antiretroviral therapy, or was an uninfected healthy control (not recorded which).

This clonotype showed up many times. This chain connects TRBV29-1 to TRBJ2-5, with D possibly being TRBD2 (6 bases). Per germline, CDR1 SQVTM and CDR2 ANQGSEA. The CDR3 runs 13 residues. Trimming took 4 bases from V and 4 from J, leaving 13 bases between them. DNA of the CDR3: TGCAGCGTTGTCCGCCTGGGAGGAGAGACCCAGTACTTC. Protein: CSVVRLGGETQYF.

The chain employs TRBV20-1 and TRBJ2-1; D gene uncertain. Germline loops: CDR1 DFQATT, CDR2 SNEGSKA (reference sequence). The CDR3 contains 11 residues. Trimming removed 2 bases from V and 8 bases from J, with 7 bases in between. The CDR3, as DNA: TGCAGTGCTAGACTCGTGTATGAGCAGTTCTTC. Encoded protein: CSARLVYEQFF.

There are many counts of this clonotype. This rearrangement joins TRBV11-1 to TRBJ2-5, with 9 bases lining up with TRBD2. Looked up from germline, CDR1 is SGHAT and CDR2 is FQDESV (reference sequence). Trimming took 5 bases from V and 4 from J; bases not matched to a gene: 11. The length of the CDR3 is 16 residues. CDR3 nucleotides: TGTGCCAGCAGCCCCGGAGAAGCGGGGGGATCAGAGACCCAGTACTTC. It specifies CASSPGEAGGSETQYF. Supplemented by reference TRBV11-1 and TRBJ2-5, the full variable domain reads EAEVAQSPRYKITEKSQAVAFWCDPISGHATLYWYRQILGQGPELLVQFQDESVVDDSQLPKDRFSAERLKGVDSTLKIQPAELGDSAMYLCASSPGEAGGSETQYFGPGTRLLVL.

This clonotype was found a few times. The chain joins TRBV28 to TRBJ2-7; D might be TRBD2 (5 bases). Germline assignment: CDR1 MDHEN and CDR2 SYDVKM. The CDR3 length is 13 residues. Trimming took off 9 bases at V and 2 bases at J, with 14 bases between the two ends. The CDR3 sequence: CASQLGNAYEQYF. CDR3 nucleotide sequence: TGTGCCAGTCAACTAGGTAACGCCTACGAGCAGTACTTC.

CDR3 amino acids: CASKQEGGNHEQYF. CDR3 bases: TGTGCCAGCAAGCAAGAGGGCGGCAATCACGAGCAGTACTTC. The chain joins TRBV2 to TRBJ2-7, with TRBD2 as a possible D gene (5 bases). The CDR3 length is 14 residues. V was cut by 7 bases and J by 5 bases, with 18 bases left in between. The germline V gene has CDR1 SNHLY and CDR2 FYNNEI.

This clonotype was counted ten times or more. The chain couples TRBV28 to TRBJ2-7; the match to TRBD2 covers 7 bases. Germline V CDR1 and CDR2: MDHEN, SYDVKM. The V gene end was trimmed by 2 bases and the J gene end by 0 bases; junction bases not matched to a gene: 10. This CDR3 comprises 17 residues. CDR3 sequence (DNA): TGTGCCAGCAGTTTACATAGAAGCGGGGTCAGCTCCTACGAGCAGTACTTC. Translated, it gives CASSLHRSGVSSYEQYF.

This clonotype has just a few counts. The chain links TRBV4-2 to TRBJ1-1; no definite D call. Germline V CDR1 and CDR2: LGHNA, YNFKEQ. There are 15 residues in the CDR3. V shed 0 bases and J shed 0 bases, with 8 bases lying between them. CDR3 nucleotide sequence: TGTGCCAGCAGCCAAGATGAAGGAGTGAACACTGAAGCTTTCTTT. Translating gives CASSQDEGVNTEAFF.

This clonotype occurred a few times. This rearrangement joins TRBV5-1 to TRBJ2-3; a possible D gene is TRBD2 (6 bases). This CDR3 is built from 17 residues. Germline CDR1 and CDR2: SGHRS and YFSETQ. The V and J ends lost 1 base and 3 bases respectively, with 18 bases between them. The CDR3 loop reads CASSLSPGDVRTDTQYF. The CDR3 DNA is TGCGCCAGCAGCTTGTCTCCGGGAGATGTTAGGACAGATACGCAGTATTTT.